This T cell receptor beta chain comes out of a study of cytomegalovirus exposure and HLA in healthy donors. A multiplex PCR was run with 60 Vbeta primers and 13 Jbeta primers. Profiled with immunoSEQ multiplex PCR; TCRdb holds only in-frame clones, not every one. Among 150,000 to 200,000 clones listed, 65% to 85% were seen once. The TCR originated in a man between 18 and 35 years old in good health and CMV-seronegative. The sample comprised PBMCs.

The CDR3 protein is CASSGTVTSGRYNEQFF. CDR3 bases: TGTGCCAGCAGCGGTACAGTGACTAGCGGGCGCTACAATGAGCAGTTCTTC. The V and J genes are TRBV9 and TRBJ2-1, with 10 bases lining up with TRBD2. Per germline, CDR1 SGDLS and CDR2 YYNGEE. V trimming: 3 bases; J trimming: 3 bases; junction bases outside the gene matches: 9. CDR3 size: 17 residues.